Shown below are 18 T cell receptor beta chains from a single sample sequenced in a study of OX40 agonist ivuxolimab in advanced cancers. Using immunoSEQ multiplex PCR, the repertoire was profiled, and TCRdb retains in-frame clones only, with some absent. The repertoire holds 60,000 to 100,000 clones, with approximately 90% as singletons. The starting material was CD4+ or CD8+ T cells sorted from blood, obtained in a trial of the OX40 agonist ivuxolimab. The receptors were gathered from an adult with an advanced solid tumor such as melanoma, head and neck, liver or kidney cancer.

This clone has only a few counts. In DNA form, the CDR3 reads TGTGCCAGCAGCCAAGATGCGGGTAGCTCCTACGAGCAGTACTTC. It codes for CASSQDAGSSYEQYF. V is TRBV4-2 and J is TRBJ2-7, with D possibly matching TRBD2 (5 bases). Germline lookup yields CDR1 LGHNA and CDR2 YNFKEQ. With 0 bases removed from V and 0 bases from J, the gap between germline ends came to 9 bases. The CDR3 totals 15 residues.

CDR3 nucleotides: TGTGCCTGGAGTGCTAGGGGGCGCGGGACCTACGAGCAGTACTTC. It codes for CAWSARGRGTYEQYF. The rearrangement uses TRBV30 and TRBJ2-7, with D perhaps TRBD1 (7 bases). V dropped 1 base and J dropped 2 bases, with 15 bases sitting between them. The CDR3 sequence is 15 residues long. Germline CDR1 reads GTSNPN; CDR2 reads SVGIG (reference sequence).

The rearrangement uses TRBV9 and TRBJ2-7, with 9 bases aligning to TRBD2. This CDR3 has 16 amino acids. The germline V gene has CDR1 SGDLS and CDR2 YYNGEE. Trimming cost V 0 bases and J 3 bases; bases outside gene matches: 7. The CDR3 region is CASSVELAGDRYEQYF. The CDR3 bases are TGTGCCAGCAGCGTAGAATTAGCGGGAGATCGCTACGAGCAGTACTTC. The whole variable domain, remainder taken from reference TRBV9 and TRBJ2-7, is DSGVTQTPKHLITATGQRVTLRCSPRSGDLSVYWYQQSLDQGLQFLIQYYNGEERAKGNILERFSAQQFPDLHSELNLSSLELGDSALYFCASSVELAGDRYEQYFGPGTRLTVT.

Here the CDR3 reads CAWEILAGGRAFF. DNA for the CDR3: TGTGCCTGGGAGATCCTAGCGGGGGGCCGGGCGTTCTTC. J is TRBJ2-1 and V is TRBV30; 11 bases agree with TRBD2. This CDR3 is 13 amino acids long. From germline, CDR1 is GTSNPN and CDR2 SVGIG (reference sequence). The ends lost 5 bases at V and 15 bases at J; junction bases unmatched: 12.

CDR3: CASAGGQFFATNEKLFF. The CDR3 DNA reads TGTGCCAGCGCTGGCGGACAGTTTTTTGCAACTAATGAAAAACTGTTTTTT. The chain is built from TRBV28 and TRBJ1-4; TRBD1 is a possible D gene (6 bases). The CDR3 runs 17 residues. V shed 8 bases and J shed 0 bases, with 19 bases lying between them. The V gene's germline CDR1 is MDHEN and CDR2 SYDVKM.

The V gene is TRBV27, the J gene TRBJ1-1; 9 bases align to TRBD1. Germline CDR1 is MNHEY and CDR2 is SMNVEV (reference sequence). With V trimmed by 6 bases and J by 7 bases, 6 bases remained unmatched. The CDR3 contains 13 residues. CDR3 nucleotides: TGTGCCAGCAGAGGACAGGGGTACGATGAAGCTTTCTTT. Protein product: CASRGQGYDEAFF.

This chain uses TRBV11-3 with TRBJ2-2; D is unclear. CDR1 is SGHNT and CDR2 is YENEEA in the germline V gene. The CDR3 consists of 11 residues. V was trimmed by 3 bases and J by 4 bases, leaving 0 bases between them. CDR3 in amino acids: CASSFTGELFF. The CDR3 coding sequence is TGTGCCAGCAGCTTCACCGGGGAGCTGTTTTTT.

The J gene is TRBJ1-2, the V gene TRBV11-3; no clear D gene. This CDR3 is 13 amino acids long. CDR1 SGHNT and CDR2 YENEEA come from the germline V gene. Trimming cost V 1 base and J 4 bases, with 7 bases left between them. The DNA for the CDR3 is TGTGCCAGCAGCTTAGGTGAGGGCTATGGCTACACCTTC. Residues: CASSLGEGYGYTF.

The rearrangement links TRBV7-2 to TRBJ2-4; 7 nucleotides match TRBD1. This CDR3 region has 14 residues. Germline V gene lookup returns CDR1 SGHTA and CDR2 FQGNSA. The ends lost 0 bases at V and 8 bases at J; junction bases unmatched: 4. The CDR3 DNA reads as TGTGCCAGCAGCTTAGCAGGGGGCGTTGACATTCAGTACTTC. Translated: CASSLAGGVDIQYF.

The chain uses TRBV4-2 and TRBJ2-3; 8 bases are shared with TRBD2. Looked up from germline, CDR1 is LGHNA and CDR2 is YNFKEQ. V shed 2 bases, J shed 0 bases, and the junction held 7 bases outside the gene matches. The CDR3 contains 17 residues. The CDR3 DNA follows: TGTGCCAGCAGCCAAACACTAGCGGAGACTAGCACAGATACGCAGTATTTT. Translated, it gives CASSQTLAETSTDTQYF.

The chain recombines TRBV7-3 with TRBJ1-1, with 10 bases lining up with TRBD1. The germline V gene encodes CDR1 SGHTA and CDR2 FQGTGA. With V trimmed by 5 bases and J by 2 bases, 11 bases remained unmatched. The CDR3 length is 17 residues. Here the CDR3 reads CASSPGTGATPNTEAFF. The CDR3 bases are TGTGCCAGCAGCCCTGGGACAGGGGCCACGCCTAACACTGAAGCTTTCTTT.

This chain joins TRBV29-1 and TRBJ2-5; D is perhaps TRBD2 (6 bases). The germline CDR1 and CDR2 sequences are SQVTM and ANQGSEA. This CDR3 contains 14 residues. Trimming took 4 bases from V and 5 from J, leaving 17 bases between them. For the CDR3, the DNA is TGCAGCGTTGGACGGGCAGGGAGGTTGGAGACCCAGTACTTC. Translating it yields CSVGRAGRLETQYF.

The chain's CDR3 is CASSLGLDTEAFF. CDR3 DNA sequence: TGTGCCAGCAGCTTGGGGTTGGACACTGAAGCTTTCTTT. The chain has TRBV7-3 and TRBJ1-1; D is unclear. V was pared by 3 bases and J by 3 bases, with 8 bases between. Germline V gene sequence: CDR1 SGHTA, CDR2 FQGTGA. CDR3 length: 13 residues.

V usage is TRBV27 and J usage is TRBJ2-3, with D perhaps matching TRBD2 (5 bases). The V gene's germline CDR1 is MNHEY and CDR2 SMNVEV (reference sequence). V lost 7 bases and J 3 bases, leaving 11 bases between the germline ends. The CDR3 consists of 13 residues. The CDR3 region is CASTTRGTDTQYF. The CDR3 DNA reads TGTGCCAGCACCACACGCGGGACAGATACGCAGTATTTT.

CDR3 residues: CASSFTGLNTEAFF. The CDR3 nucleotides read TGCGCCAGCAGCTTTACAGGGCTGAACACTGAAGCTTTCTTT. The V call is TRBV5-1, the J call TRBJ1-1, with D perhaps matching TRBD1 (6 bases). V was cut by 2 bases and J by 0 bases, with 8 bases left in between. The CDR3 is made up of 14 amino acids. Per germline, CDR1 SGHRS and CDR2 YFSETQ.

The rearrangement links TRBV5-1 to TRBJ2-1; TRBD2 aligns across 9 bases. Trimming at V came to 2 bases and at J to 7 bases, leaving 16 bases not matched to a gene. The CDR3 totals 18 residues. In germline, CDR1 is SGHRS, CDR2 YFSETQ. The CDR3 spells CASSFRTSEPTRRNEQFF. CDR3 in DNA: TGCGCCAGCAGCTTTAGGACTAGCGAACCAACCAGGCGGAATGAGCAGTTCTTC.

The V call is TRBV7-8, the J call TRBJ1-5; no reliable D call. Germline CDR1 SGHVS, CDR2 FQNEAQ. V lost 1 base, J lost 7 bases, and 8 bases lay in between. This CDR3 is built from 13 residues. CDR3 in amino acids: CASSLEGPQPQHF. For the CDR3, the DNA is TGTGCCAGCAGCTTAGAAGGGCCCCAGCCCCAGCATTTT.

The CDR3 bases are TGTGCCAGCAGTCCAGGGGGGACTAGCGTATTCGAGCAGTACTTC. Protein product: CASSPGGTSVFEQYF. The V call is TRBV28, the J call TRBJ2-7; 10 bases are a match to TRBD2. The CDR3 extends over 15 amino acids. Per the germline V gene, CDR1 is MDHEN and CDR2 is SYDVKM. V lost 5 bases, J lost 6 bases, and 10 bases stayed unmatched.